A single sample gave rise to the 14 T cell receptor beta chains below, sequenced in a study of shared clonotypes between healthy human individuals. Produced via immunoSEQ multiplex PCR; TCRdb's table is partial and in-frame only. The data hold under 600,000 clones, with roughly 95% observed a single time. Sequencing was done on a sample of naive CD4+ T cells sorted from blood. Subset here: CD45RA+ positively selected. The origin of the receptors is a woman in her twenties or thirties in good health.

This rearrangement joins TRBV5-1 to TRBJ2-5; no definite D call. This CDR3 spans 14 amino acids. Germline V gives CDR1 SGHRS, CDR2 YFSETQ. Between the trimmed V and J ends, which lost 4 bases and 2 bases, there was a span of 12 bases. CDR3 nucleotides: TGCGCCAGCAGCCCCTCAGATTTACAAGAGACCCAGTACTTC. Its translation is CASSPSDLQETQYF.

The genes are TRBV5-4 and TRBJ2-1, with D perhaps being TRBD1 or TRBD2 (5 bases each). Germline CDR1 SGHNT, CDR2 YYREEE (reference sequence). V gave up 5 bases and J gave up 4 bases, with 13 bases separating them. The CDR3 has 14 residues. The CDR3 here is CASSWPGPYNEQFF. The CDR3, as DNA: TGTGCCAGCAGTTGGCCGGGACCATACAATGAGCAGTTCTTC.

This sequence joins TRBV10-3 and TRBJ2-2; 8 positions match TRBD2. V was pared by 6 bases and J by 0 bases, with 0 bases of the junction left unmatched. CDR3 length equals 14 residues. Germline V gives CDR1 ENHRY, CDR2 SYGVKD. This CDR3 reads CAIRAGANTGELFF. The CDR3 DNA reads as TGTGCCATCAGAGCGGGGGCGAACACCGGGGAGCTGTTTTTT.

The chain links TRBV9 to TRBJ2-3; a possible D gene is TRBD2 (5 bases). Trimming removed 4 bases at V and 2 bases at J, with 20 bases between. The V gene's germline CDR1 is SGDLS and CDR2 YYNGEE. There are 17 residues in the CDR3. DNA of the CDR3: TGTGCCAGCAGCCCCCAAGGGCGGGCTCCGTCCACAGATACGCAGTATTTT. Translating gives CASSPQGRAPSTDTQYF.

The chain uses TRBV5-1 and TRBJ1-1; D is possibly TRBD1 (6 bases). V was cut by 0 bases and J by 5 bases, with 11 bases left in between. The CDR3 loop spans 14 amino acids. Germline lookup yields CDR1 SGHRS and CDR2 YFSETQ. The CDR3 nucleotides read TGCGCCAGCAGCTTGGCAGGAAGGGGGACTGAAGCTTTCTTT. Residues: CASSLAGRGTEAFF.

For the CDR3, the DNA is TGCGCCAGCAGCTTGTCCCCAGGGGGTGGGGAGCCCCAGCATTTT. Translation gives CASSLSPGGGEPQHF. This chain connects TRBV5-1 to TRBJ1-5; 7 bases agree with TRBD1. The CDR3 contains 15 residues. Germline V gene sequence: CDR1 SGHRS, CDR2 YFSETQ. Trimming at V came to 1 base and at J to 8 bases, leaving 9 bases not matched to a gene.

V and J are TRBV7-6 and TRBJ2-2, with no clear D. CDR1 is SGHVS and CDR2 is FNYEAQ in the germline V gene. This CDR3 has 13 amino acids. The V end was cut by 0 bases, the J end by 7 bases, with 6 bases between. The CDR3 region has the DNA TGTGCCAGCAGCTTAGCGTACGGCGGGGAGCTGTTTTTT. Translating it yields CASSLAYGGELFF.

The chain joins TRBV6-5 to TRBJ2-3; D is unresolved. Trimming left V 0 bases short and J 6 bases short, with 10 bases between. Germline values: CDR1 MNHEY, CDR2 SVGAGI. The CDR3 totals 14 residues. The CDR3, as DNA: TGTGCCAGCAGTTACTCGAATCGGCCTGATACGCAGTATTTT. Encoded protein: CASSYSNRPDTQYF.

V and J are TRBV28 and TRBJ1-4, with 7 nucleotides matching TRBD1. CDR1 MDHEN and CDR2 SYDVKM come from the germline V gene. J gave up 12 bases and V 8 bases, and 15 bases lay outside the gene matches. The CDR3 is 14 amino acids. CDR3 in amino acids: CASGYETGNLQLFF. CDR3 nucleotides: TGTGCCAGCGGCTACGAGACAGGGAATCTACAACTGTTTTTT.

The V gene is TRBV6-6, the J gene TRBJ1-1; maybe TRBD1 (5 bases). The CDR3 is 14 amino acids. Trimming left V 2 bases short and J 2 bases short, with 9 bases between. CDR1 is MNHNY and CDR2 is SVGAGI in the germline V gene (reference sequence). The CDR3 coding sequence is TGTGCCAGCAGTTACAAGAGGGGAAACACTGAAGCTTTCTTT. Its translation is CASSYKRGNTEAFF.

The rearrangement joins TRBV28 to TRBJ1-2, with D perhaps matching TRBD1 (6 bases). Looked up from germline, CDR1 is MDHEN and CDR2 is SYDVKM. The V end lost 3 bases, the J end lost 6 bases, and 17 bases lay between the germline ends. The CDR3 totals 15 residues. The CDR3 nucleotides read TGTGCCAGCAGTTTCCCCCCAGGACAGCACAATGGCTACACCTTC. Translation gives CASSFPPGQHNGYTF.

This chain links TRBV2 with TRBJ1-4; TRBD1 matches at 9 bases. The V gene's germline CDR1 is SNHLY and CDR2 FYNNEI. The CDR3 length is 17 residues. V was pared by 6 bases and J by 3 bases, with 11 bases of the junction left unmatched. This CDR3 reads CASRLGQGFTSNEKLFF. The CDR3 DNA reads TGTGCCAGCAGGTTGGGACAGGGCTTTACGTCTAATGAAAAACTGTTTTTT.

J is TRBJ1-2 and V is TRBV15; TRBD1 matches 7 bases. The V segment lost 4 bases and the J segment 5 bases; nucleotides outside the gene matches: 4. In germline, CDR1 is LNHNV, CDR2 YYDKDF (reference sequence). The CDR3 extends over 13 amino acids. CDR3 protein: CATSNRDSYGYTF. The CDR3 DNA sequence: TGTGCCACCAGCAATAGGGACAGTTATGGCTACACCTTC. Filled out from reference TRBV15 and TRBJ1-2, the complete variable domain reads DAMVIQNPRYQVTQFGKPVTLSCSQTLNHNVMYWYQQKSSQAPKLLFHYYDKDFNNEADTPDNFQSRRPNTSFCFLDIRSPGLGDTAMYLCATSNRDSYGYTFGSGTRLTVV.

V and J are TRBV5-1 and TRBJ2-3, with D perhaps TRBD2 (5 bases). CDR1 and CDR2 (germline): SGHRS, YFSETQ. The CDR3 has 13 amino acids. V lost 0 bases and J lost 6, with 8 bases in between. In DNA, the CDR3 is TGCGCCAGCAGCTTGGGCGGGTTGGATACGCAGTATTTT. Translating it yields CASSLGGLDTQYF.